What follows are 29 T cell receptor beta chains derived from one specimen sequenced in a study of blood T cell repertoires in COVID-19. Assay: immunoSEQ multiplex PCR; the TCRdb copy retains only in-frame clones and omits some. The table shows 250,000 to 300,000 clones, with 70% to 90% occurring only once. Sequenced input: PBMCs or T cells enriched from blood (not recorded which). All receptors derive from a woman aged 30 to 39 who had recovered from COVID-19.

V is TRBV6-2 or TRBV6-3 and J is TRBJ1-5; TRBD1 agrees at 10 bases. CDR1 MNHEY and CDR2 SVGEGT come from the germline V gene. V lost 4 bases and J lost 6; bases outside the gene matches: 6. CDR3 size: 15 residues. CDR3 amino acids: CASSFRDRGVQPQHF. Here the CDR3 DNA reads TGTGCCAGCAGTTTCCGGGACAGGGGTGTTCAGCCCCAGCATTTT.

This rearrangement joins TRBV9 to TRBJ1-6; 7 nucleotides agree with TRBD1. The CDR3 runs 15 residues. The germline V gene encodes CDR1 SGDLS and CDR2 YYNGEE. V lost 4 bases to trimming and J lost 6 bases; unmatched junction nucleotides: 7. The CDR3 DNA follows: TGTGCCAGCAGCCTTGAGGGGGCGCTTAATTCACCCCTCCACTTT. Amino acids: CASSLEGALNSPLHF.

This chain joins TRBV18 and TRBJ2-1; 8 bases match TRBD1. V shed 3 bases and J 5 bases; nucleotides not matched to a gene: 6. Per the germline V gene, CDR1 is KGHSH and CDR2 is LQKENI. This CDR3 spans 15 amino acids. The CDR3 spells CASSPPWTGNNEQFF. CDR3 nucleotide sequence: TGTGCCAGCTCACCTCCTTGGACAGGGAACAATGAGCAGTTCTTC.

V is TRBV2 and J is TRBJ1-3, with 8 nucleotides matching TRBD1. V trimming: 4 bases; J trimming: 0 bases; junction bases outside the gene matches: 2. This CDR3 is built from 15 residues. In germline, CDR1 is SNHLY, CDR2 FYNNEI. The chain's CDR3 is CASSVGQGSGNTIYF. CDR3 DNA sequence: TGTGCCAGCAGTGTCGGACAGGGCTCTGGAAACACCATATATTTT.

In regard to this clone: This sample also contains other DNA sequences that code for the same CDR3. This chain links TRBV9 with TRBJ2-3; 7 bases line up with TRBD2. Germline values: CDR1 SGDLS, CDR2 YYNGEE. The CDR3 has 15 amino acids. V gave up 0 bases and J gave up 3 bases; unmatched junction bases: 4. In nucleotides, the CDR3 is TGTGCCAGCAGCGTAGGGGCGGGAGCGACAGATACGCAGTATTTT. Translating gives CASSVGAGATDTQYF.

This sequence joins TRBV9 and TRBJ2-2, with 8 bases lining up with TRBD1. J was trimmed by 1 base and V by 1 base; bases with no gene match: 6. The CDR3 loop spans 17 amino acids. Germline V gene lookup returns CDR1 SGDLS and CDR2 YYNGEE. The CDR3, as DNA: TGTGCCAGCAGCGTAAGACCGGGGACAGGGAACACCGGGGAGCTGTTTTTT. It translates to CASSVRPGTGNTGELFF.

The chain joins TRBV15 to TRBJ1-2, with 8 bases identical to TRBD1. V dropped 4 bases and J dropped 8; count of bases not matched to a gene: 9. Germline CDR1 is LNHNV and CDR2 is YYDKDF (reference sequence). CDR3 length: 14 residues. Written as DNA, the CDR3 is TGTGCCACCAGCACCTCGGACAGGGTGGGAGGCTACACCTTC. Amino acids: CATSTSDRVGGYTF.

The gene calls are TRBV5-1 and TRBJ1-6; the D gene is possibly TRBD1 (6 bases). Trimming stripped 0 bases from V and 7 bases from J, with 8 bases between. Germline CDR1 and CDR2: SGHRS and YFSETQ. The CDR3 loop spans 14 amino acids. The CDR3 DNA follows: TGCGCCAGCAGCTTGGACAGGGTAAATTCACCCCTCCACTTT. Its protein product is CASSLDRVNSPLHF.

The rearrangement uses TRBV29-1 and TRBJ2-1; TRBD2 matches 8 bases. Losses at the gene ends were 5 bases for V and 7 bases for J; bases not matched to a gene: 22. CDR3 length: 18 amino acids. The germline V gene has CDR1 SQVTM and CDR2 ANQGSEA. The CDR3 DNA reads as TGCAGCGTTAAGGGGATAGCGGGAACAGCGTTAGCCCCGAATGAGCAGTTCTTC. Translation: CSVKGIAGTALAPNEQFF.

This clone appeared once. V is TRBV6-1 and J is TRBJ1-1; 7 nucleotides match TRBD1. The trim removed 4 bases at V and 5 bases at J, leaving 16 bases unmatched. Germline CDR1 is MNHNS and CDR2 is SASEGT. The CDR3 runs 17 residues. CDR3 sequence (DNA): TGTGCCAGCAGTGTTCTTAGACAGGGATATGGAAGGACTGAAGCTTTCTTT. It encodes CASSVLRQGYGRTEAFF.

V gene TRBV27 combines with J gene TRBJ2-7; possible D gene TRBD1, 6 bases. The CDR3 contains 14 residues. V was trimmed by 1 base and J by 5 bases, leaving 12 bases between them. CDR1 is MNHEY, CDR2 SMNVEV, per germline (reference sequence). This chain's CDR3 is CASSLWGPGNEQYF. The CDR3, as DNA: TGTGCCAGCAGTTTATGGGGGCCCGGGAACGAGCAGTACTTC.

Only one count was recorded for this clone. CDR3 nucleotides: TGTGCCAGCAGTGGACCGGGACAGGGTAAGAGATACGAGCAGTACTTC. Translation: CASSGPGQGKRYEQYF. The V gene is TRBV6-1, the J gene TRBJ2-7; TRBD1 matches 9 bases. CDR1 and CDR2 from the germline V gene are MNHNS and SASEGT. With V trimmed by 4 bases and J by 4 bases, 11 bases remained unmatched. The CDR3 spans 16 residues.

This chain links TRBV5-4 with TRBJ1-5; perhaps TRBD1 as D (5 bases). The CDR3 extends over 18 amino acids. V was trimmed by 2 bases and J by 5 bases, leaving 23 bases between them. Germline assignment: CDR1 SGHNT and CDR2 YYREEE (reference sequence). The DNA for the CDR3 is TGTGCCAGCAGCTTCATGCAGGGCCCCGACACCGAAGATCAGCCCCAGCATTTT. It yields the protein CASSFMQGPDTEDQPQHF.

This rearrangement joins TRBV7-8 to TRBJ1-1, with TRBD1 matching over 7 bases. The germline V gene encodes CDR1 SGHVS and CDR2 FQNEAQ. After removal of 5 bases from V and 0 bases from J, the junction contained 3 bases not matched to a gene. The CDR3 length is 14 residues. CDR3 in amino acids: CASSGTAMNTEAFF. The DNA of the CDR3 is TGTGCCAGCAGCGGGACAGCTATGAACACTGAAGCTTTCTTT.

The chain is built from TRBV29-1 and TRBJ2-1; 10 bases are shared with TRBD2. The CDR3 is made up of 14 amino acids. Trimming took 6 bases from V and 5 from J; bases not matched to a gene: 7. Germline CDR1 is SQVTM and CDR2 is ANQGSEA. In DNA form, the CDR3 reads TGCAGCGTCATAGCGGGAGGAGATAACAATGAGCAGTTCTTC. Protein sequence: CSVIAGGDNNEQFF.

The rearrangement joins TRBV9 to TRBJ1-5; 7 bases fit TRBD1. CDR3 length: 15 residues. Unmatched junction bases numbered 8, after V lost 4 bases and J lost 4 bases. Germline CDR1 reads SGDLS; CDR2 reads YYNGEE. CDR3: CASSPGTVQNQPQHF. The CDR3 bases are TGTGCCAGCAGCCCCGGGACAGTTCAGAATCAGCCCCAGCATTTT.

In this sample, this clone turned up a few times. The chain carries TRBV5-4 and TRBJ1-2, with D possibly being TRBD1 (6 bases). Trimming shortened V by 3 bases and J by 4 bases, and 16 bases separated the two germline ends. The CDR3 has 15 amino acids. Looked up from germline, CDR1 is SGHNT and CDR2 is YYREEE (reference sequence). As DNA, the CDR3 is TGTGCCAGCAGCTCATATTCAGGGGTAGGCTATGGCTACACCTTC. Residues: CASSSYSGVGYGYTF.

V and J are TRBV28 and TRBJ1-4; D gene unclear. The CDR3 has 14 amino acids. The germline V gene has CDR1 MDHEN and CDR2 SYDVKM. Trimming removed 6 bases from V and 3 bases from J, with 11 bases in between. The CDR3 nucleotides read TGTGCCAGCAGAACCCCGGGATCTAATGAAAAACTGTTTTTT. Protein product: CASRTPGSNEKLFF.

J is TRBJ1-2 and V is TRBV28; no reliable D call. Germline CDR1 reads MDHEN; CDR2 reads SYDVKM. The CDR3 runs to 13 residues. V gave up 2 bases and J gave up 2 bases, with 6 bases separating them. CDR3 coding DNA: TGTGCCAGCAGTTTAACAGAAAACTATGGCTACACCTTC. Translated, it gives CASSLTENYGYTF.

V usage is TRBV18 and J usage is TRBJ2-7, with D maybe TRBD2 (5 bases). The CDR3 runs 13 residues. The germline CDR1 and CDR2 sequences are KGHSH and LQKENI. V lost 4 bases and J 5 bases, leaving 12 bases between the germline ends. The CDR3 here is CASSREGLDEQYF. Here the CDR3 DNA reads TGTGCCAGCTCACGAGAGGGCCTCGACGAGCAGTACTTC. Full variable domain (outside the CDR3, taken from reference TRBV18 and TRBJ2-7): NAGVMQNPRHLVRRRGQEARLRCSPMKGHSHVYWYRQLPEEGLKFMVYLQKENIIDESGMPKERFSAEFPKEGPSILRIQQVVRGDSAAYFCASSREGLDEQYFGPGTRLTVT.

The chain links TRBV7-2 to TRBJ2-5; the match to TRBD2 covers 13 bases. Germline lookup yields CDR1 SGHTA and CDR2 FQGNSA. Trimming at V came to 5 bases and at J to 4 bases, leaving 4 bases not matched to a gene. The CDR3 has 15 residues. In DNA, the CDR3 is TGTGCCAGCAGCGTACTAGCGGGGGGGCCAGAGACCCAGTACTTC. This sequence encodes CASSVLAGGPETQYF.

The gene calls are TRBV5-1 and TRBJ2-5; D possibly corresponds to TRBD2 (6 bases). Germline loops: CDR1 SGHRS, CDR2 YFSETQ. The CDR3 runs to 16 residues. With 5 bases removed from V and 3 bases from J, the gap between germline ends came to 20 bases. CDR3 DNA: TGCGCCAGCAGTCTAGACCGGGACTTTATCGAAGAGACCCAGTACTTC. Translation: CASSLDRDFIEETQYF.

The chain joins TRBV28 to TRBJ1-6, with a weak D call TRBD1 (6 bases). The V gene's germline CDR1 is MDHEN and CDR2 SYDVKM. This CDR3 has 16 amino acids. Trimming removed 4 bases at V and 3 bases at J, with 13 bases between. In DNA form, the CDR3 reads TGTGCCAGCAGTTCGAAGGGACAATACTATAATTCACCCCTCCACTTT. Translated, it gives CASSSKGQYYNSPLHF.

This clone was seen a few times. The J gene is TRBJ1-2, the V gene TRBV29-1; 10 nucleotides agree with TRBD1. The CDR3 covers 14 residues. Germline V lookup: CDR1 SQVTM, CDR2 ANQGSEA. The trim removed 4 bases at V and 2 bases at J, leaving 4 bases unmatched. For the CDR3, the DNA is TGCAGCGTTGCCCCGGGACAGGGGAACTATGGCTACACCTTC. This gives the protein CSVAPGQGNYGYTF. Complete variable domain (other parts from reference TRBV29-1 and TRBJ1-2): SAVISQKPSRDICQRGTSLTIQCQVDSQVTMMFWYRQQPGQSLTLIATANQGSEATYESGFVIDKFPISRPNLTFSTLTVSNMSPEDSSIYLCSVAPGQGNYGYTFGSGTRLTVV.

The V call is TRBV13, the J call TRBJ2-5, with D maybe TRBD1 (6 bases). With 8 bases removed from V and 2 bases from J, the gap between germline ends came to 12 bases. Germline loops: CDR1 PRHDT, CDR2 FYEKMQ (reference sequence). CDR3 size: 13 residues. CDR3 residues: CASHSGQQETQYF. In DNA form, the CDR3 reads TGTGCCAGCCACTCGGGACAACAAGAGACCCAGTACTTC.

The chain uses TRBV11-2 and TRBJ2-3; D is undetermined. The CDR3 is 13 amino acids. CDR1 is SGHAT and CDR2 is FQNNGV in the germline V gene. V gave up 5 bases and J gave up 6 bases, with 12 bases separating them. This chain's CDR3 is CASSPTPLDTQYF. CDR3 bases: TGTGCCAGCAGCCCGACACCGTTGGATACGCAGTATTTT.

The chain joins TRBV28 to TRBJ1-1, with a possible D match to TRBD1 (5 bases). Trimming took off 6 bases at V and 5 bases at J, with 10 bases between the two ends. This CDR3 spans 12 amino acids. Germline CDR1 MDHEN, CDR2 SYDVKM. The CDR3, as DNA: TGTGCCAGCAGATCCGGGGGGACTGAAGCTTTCTTT. It specifies CASRSGGTEAFF.

The J gene is TRBJ2-5, the V gene TRBV4-3; 12 bases map to TRBD2. V lost 0 bases to trimming and J lost 5 bases; unmatched junction nucleotides: 10. Germline lookup yields CDR1 LGHNA and CDR2 YSLEER. The CDR3 has 18 amino acids. CDR3 residues: CASSQEETSGGTRETQYF. The DNA of the CDR3 is TGCGCCAGCAGCCAAGAGGAAACTAGCGGGGGGACACGCGAGACCCAGTACTTC.

The V and J genes are TRBV2 and TRBJ1-4; D gene ambiguous. CDR3 length: 17 residues. V lost 4 bases to trimming and J lost 0 bases, with 15 bases between them. The V gene's germline CDR1 is SNHLY and CDR2 FYNNEI. CDR3 DNA: TGTGCCAGCAGTGCGCAAACCACCGGGACAACTAATGAAAAACTGTTTTTT. Translating gives CASSAQTTGTTNEKLFF.